The 21 T cell receptor beta chains reported below all come from one sample, sequenced in a study of CD8 T cells in ankylosing spondylitis. Each CDR3 protein gets one entry after TCRdb re-called the 5' RACE reads with MiXCR. The data contain under 250,000 distinct CDR3 sequences, more than 25% of them singletons. The material sequenced was blood, either unsorted or a sorted T cell fraction (not recorded which). Source of these receptors: a male donor with ankylosing spondylitis or in good health (not recorded which).

The chain is built from TRBV5-5 and TRBJ2-7; 10 nucleotides align to TRBD2. Germline values: CDR1 SGHKS, CDR2 YYEKEE (reference sequence). The ends lost 5 bases at V and 3 bases at J; junction bases unmatched: 5. There are 14 residues in the CDR3. The chain's CDR3 is CASSFEREGYEQYF. Here the CDR3 DNA reads TGTGCCAGCAGTTTTGAGCGGGAGGGCTACGAGCAGTACTTC. Full variable domain (outside the CDR3, taken from reference TRBV5-5 and TRBJ2-7): DAGVTQSPTHLIKTRGQQVTLRCSPISGHKSVSWYQQVLGQGPQFIFQYYEKEERGRGNFPDRFSARQFPNYSSELNVNALLLGDSALYLCASSFEREGYEQYFGPGTRLTVT.

This clonotype has a count of ten or more. The J gene is TRBJ2-7, the V gene TRBV6-5; D remains ambiguous. This CDR3 contains 13 residues. From germline, CDR1 is MNHEY and CDR2 SVGAGI. V was pared by 2 bases and J by 3 bases, with 8 bases between. The CDR3 region is CASSYDGRYEQYF. The CDR3 region has the DNA TGTGCCAGCAGTTACGATGGCCGCTACGAGCAGTACTTC.

This clonotype was seen many times. The chain couples TRBV12-3 or TRBV12-4 to TRBJ2-7; D perhaps matches TRBD2 (5 bases). The CDR3 has 15 amino acids. Trimming took off 5 bases at V and 2 bases at J, with 16 bases between the two ends. Here the CDR3 reads CASSPLGSPTYEQYF. DNA for the CDR3: TGTGCCAGCAGTCCCCTGGGGAGCCCGACCTACGAGCAGTACTTC.

This clonotype was counted at least ten times. The chain has TRBV28 and TRBJ2-5, with D possibly being TRBD1 or TRBD2 (5 bases each). This CDR3 has 15 residues. Trimming removed 1 base from V and 2 bases from J, with 11 bases in between. Germline CDR1 is MDHEN and CDR2 is SYDVKM. CDR3 protein: CASSLLGWGQETQYF. CDR3 nucleotides: TGTGCCAGCAGTTTATTGGGTTGGGGGCAAGAGACCCAGTACTTC.

A few counts support this clonotype. The rearrangement links TRBV29-1 to TRBJ2-1; D gene unclear. CDR3 length: 14 amino acids. Trimming pared 3 bases from V and 0 bases from J, leaving 9 bases between. Germline loops: CDR1 SQVTM, CDR2 ANQGSEA. The CDR3 loop reads CSVERGSSYNEQFF. CDR3 bases: TGCAGCGTTGAGCGTGGCAGCTCCTACAATGAGCAGTTCTTC.

The chain combines TRBV20-1 with TRBJ1-5; no definite D call. The CDR3 extends over 14 amino acids. Per the germline V gene, CDR1 is DFQATT and CDR2 is SNEGSKA (reference sequence). V lost 6 bases and J lost 0, with 12 bases in between. The chain's CDR3 is CSASSGYSNQPQHF. The CDR3 DNA is TGCAGTGCCTCGTCAGGTTATAGCAATCAGCCCCAGCATTTT.

The table lists this clonotype with many counts. This chain connects TRBV29-1 to TRBJ2-3; perhaps D is TRBD1 or TRBD2 (6 bases each). Trimming left V 7 bases short and J 0 bases short, with 20 bases between. The CDR3 runs 16 residues. CDR1 and CDR2 from the germline V gene are SQVTM and ANQGSEA. The CDR3 spells CSAGGWSGGSTDTQYF. CDR3 bases: TGCAGCGCTGGGGGCTGGAGCGGAGGGAGCACAGATACGCAGTATTTT.

The chain combines TRBV20-1 with TRBJ2-5, with TRBD2 identical over 10 bases. CDR3 length: 13 amino acids. Germline loops: CDR1 DFQATT, CDR2 SNEGSKA (reference sequence). V was pared by 2 bases and J by 5 bases, with 2 bases of the junction left unmatched. The CDR3 protein is CSARLAGAETQYF. The CDR3 region has the DNA TGCAGTGCTAGACTAGCGGGAGCCGAGACCCAGTACTTC.

This chain connects TRBV7-6 to TRBJ2-7; D not certain. CDR3 length: 13 residues. In germline, CDR1 is SGHVS, CDR2 FNYEAQ. Trimming removed 5 bases at V and 2 bases at J, with 10 bases between. Written as DNA, the CDR3 is TGTGCCAGCAGCCTTGGGGATCCCTACGAGCAGTACTTC. This gives the protein CASSLGDPYEQYF.

This clonotype was seen many times. The gene calls are TRBV7-2 and TRBJ1-3, with D tentatively TRBD1 (5 bases). CDR1 and CDR2 from the germline V gene are SGHTA and FQGNSA. The V end was cut by 5 bases, the J end by 2 bases, with 13 bases between. The CDR3 consists of 15 residues. The chain's CDR3 is CASSPRGGAGNTIYF. CDR3 bases: TGTGCCAGCAGCCCCCGGGGAGGGGCTGGAAACACCATATATTTT. The complete variable domain, with remaining parts taken from reference TRBV7-2 and TRBJ1-3, reads GAGVSQSPSNKVTEKGKDVELRCDPISGHTALYWYRQSLGQGLEFLIYFQGNSAPDKSGLPSDRFSAERTGGSVSTLTIQRTQQEDSAVYLCASSPRGGAGNTIYFGEGSWLTVV.

The J gene is TRBJ2-7, the V gene TRBV6-5, with D possibly TRBD1 on 6 matching bases. The CDR3 spans 19 residues. Germline V lookup: CDR1 MNHEY, CDR2 SVGAGI. Trimming removed 0 bases at V and 2 bases at J, with 23 bases between. As DNA, the CDR3 is TGTGCCAGCAGTTACTCGAATCCGGCCCTCACAGGGAGCACCTACGAGCAGTACTTC. Protein product: CASSYSNPALTGSTYEQYF.

This clonotype was seen once. This chain uses TRBV20-1 with TRBJ2-6; D might be TRBD2 (5 bases). Germline assignment: CDR1 DFQATT and CDR2 SNEGSKA (reference sequence). CDR3 length: 17 amino acids. V was trimmed by 5 bases and J by 2 bases, leaving 19 bases between them. The CDR3 loop reads CSAGRDPLVAGANVLTF. The DNA of the CDR3 is TGCAGTGCTGGTCGGGATCCCTTGGTGGCTGGGGCCAACGTCCTGACTTTC.

V usage is TRBV6-1 and J usage is TRBJ2-7; 10 bases are a match to TRBD2. Germline V CDR1 and CDR2: MNHNS, SASEGT. This CDR3 region has 15 residues. Unmatched junction bases numbered 6, after V lost 5 bases and J lost 2 bases. The CDR3: CASSRGSGRAYEQYF. The CDR3 DNA reads as TGTGCCAGCAGTCGGGGGAGCGGGAGGGCCTACGAGCAGTACTTC.

The chain recombines TRBV2 with TRBJ1-5, with D possibly being TRBD1 (5 bases). Trimming took off 7 bases at V and 0 bases at J, with 13 bases between the two ends. CDR3 size: 15 residues. Germline CDR1 is SNHLY and CDR2 is FYNNEI. The chain's CDR3 is CASKGADYSNQPQHF. CDR3 nucleotides: TGTGCCAGCAAAGGGGCAGACTATAGCAATCAGCCCCAGCATTTT.

In its sample, this clonotype was seen many times. The chain joins TRBV6-2 or TRBV6-3 to TRBJ1-1, with 7 bases that match TRBD1. Per germline, CDR1 MNHEY and CDR2 SVGEGT. This CDR3 contains 16 residues. V gave up 6 bases and J gave up 1 base; unmatched junction bases: 11. The CDR3 DNA reads TGTGCCAGCAGCCTCCCAGACAGGGCGAGGAACACTGAAGCTTTCTTT. It translates to CASSLPDRARNTEAFF.

This chain connects TRBV20-1 to TRBJ1-5; D is unresolved. The CDR3 loop spans 15 amino acids. Germline V lookup: CDR1 DFQATT, CDR2 SNEGSKA (reference sequence). Deletions cut 0 bases from V and 0 bases from J, with 9 bases between. CDR3: CSARDPNYSNQPQHF. Written as DNA, the CDR3 is TGCAGTGCTAGAGATCCCAATTATAGCAATCAGCCCCAGCATTTT.

CDR3 nucleotide sequence: TGCAGTGCTAGAGAAAACAGTAATTCACCCCTCCACTTT. Amino acid sequence: CSARENSNSPLHF. The V gene is TRBV20-1, the J gene TRBJ1-6; D is uncertain. CDR3 size: 13 residues. Germline CDR1 is DFQATT and CDR2 is SNEGSKA (reference sequence). The V end was cut by 0 bases, the J end by 6 bases, with 6 bases between.

This clonotype was picked up a small number of times. This chain links TRBV5-1 with TRBJ1-5; D gene uncertain. The CDR3 covers 14 residues. Per the germline V gene, CDR1 is SGHRS and CDR2 is YFSETQ. V shed 4 bases and J shed 3 bases, with 11 bases lying between them. This chain's CDR3 is CASSPVGNNQPQHF. CDR3 nucleotides: TGCGCCAGCAGCCCCGTAGGGAACAATCAGCCCCAGCATTTT.

This clonotype came up many times. The chain couples TRBV10-3 to TRBJ1-1; the D gene is possibly TRBD1 (5 bases). CDR3 length: 14 amino acids. Trimming pared 2 bases from V and 2 bases from J, leaving 9 bases between. The V gene's germline CDR1 is ENHRY and CDR2 SYGVKD. Written as DNA, the CDR3 is TGTGCCATCAGTGAGGGGGGGGGTAACACTGAAGCTTTCTTT. It specifies CAISEGGGNTEAFF.

The genes are TRBV29-1 and TRBJ2-1; D unclear. V lost 4 bases, J lost 5 bases, and 3 bases lay in between. Germline V gene sequence: CDR1 SQVTM, CDR2 ANQGSEA. This CDR3 is 10 amino acids long. The CDR3: CSVGHNEQFF. For the CDR3, the DNA is TGCAGCGTTGGCCACAATGAGCAGTTCTTC.

V gene TRBV12-3 or TRBV12-4 combines with J gene TRBJ1-1, with a weak D call TRBD1 (6 bases). This CDR3 has 13 amino acids. V gave up 7 bases and J gave up 5 bases, with 14 bases separating them. The CDR3 here is CASNLLGGTEAFF. Here the CDR3 DNA reads TGTGCCAGCAACCTCCTAGGGGGTACTGAAGCTTTCTTT.